The clone carrying this T cell receptor (beta chain) was detected a few times. What it binds is not known. The source of the sample is a study of T cells in Graves' hyperthyroidism and ophthalmopathy. From RNA transcripts, TCR beta CDR3 regions were amplified. HTBI primers were employed in a first-round RT-PCR of the TCR CDR3. TCRdb processed the multiplex PCR reads anew with MiXCR; each CDR3 protein has one entry. The repertoire has 450,000 to 500,000 distinct CDR3 sequences, 20% to 25% of them found once; the top ten carry around 47%. Overall study results and limits: The blood repertoire included most of the expanded thyroid clonotypes above 0.001.

The germline V gene encodes CDR1 MNHNS and CDR2 SASEGT. The V gene end was trimmed by 8 bases and the J gene end by 6 bases; junction bases not matched to a gene: 14. The CDR3 length is 16 residues. The chain employs TRBV6-1 and TRBJ2-3; 10 bases are shared with TRBD2. This receptor was taken from a woman aged 70-85 years with Graves' ophthalmopathy. The sequencing sample was made of blood. The CDR3 region is CASSFSGGLAMDTQYF. The DNA for the CDR3 is TGTGCCAGCTCCTTTTCTGGGGGACTAGCGATGGATACGCAGTATTTT.